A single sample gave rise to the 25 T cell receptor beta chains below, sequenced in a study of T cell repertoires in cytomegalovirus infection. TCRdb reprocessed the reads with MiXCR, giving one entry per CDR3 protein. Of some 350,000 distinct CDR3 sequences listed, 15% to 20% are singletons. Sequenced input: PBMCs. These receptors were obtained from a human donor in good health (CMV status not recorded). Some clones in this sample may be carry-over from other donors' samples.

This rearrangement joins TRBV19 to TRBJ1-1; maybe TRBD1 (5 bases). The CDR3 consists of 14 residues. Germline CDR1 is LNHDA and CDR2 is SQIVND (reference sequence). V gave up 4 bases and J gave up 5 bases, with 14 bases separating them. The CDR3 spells CASSRGVGGTEAFF. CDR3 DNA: TGTGCCAGTAGTAGGGGGGTTGGGGGGACTGAAGCTTTCTTT.

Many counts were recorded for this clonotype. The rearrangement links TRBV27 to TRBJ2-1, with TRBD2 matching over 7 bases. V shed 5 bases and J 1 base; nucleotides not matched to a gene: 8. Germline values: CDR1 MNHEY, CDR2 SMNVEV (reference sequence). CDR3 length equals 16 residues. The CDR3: CASSPAGAGSYNEQFF. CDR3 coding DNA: TGTGCCAGCAGTCCCGCGGGAGCGGGATCCTACAATGAGCAGTTCTTC.

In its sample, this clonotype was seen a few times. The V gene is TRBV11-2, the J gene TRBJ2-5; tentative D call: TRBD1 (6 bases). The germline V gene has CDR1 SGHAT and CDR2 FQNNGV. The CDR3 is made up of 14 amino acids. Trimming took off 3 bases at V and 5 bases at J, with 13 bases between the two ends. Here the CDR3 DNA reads TGTGCCAGCAGCTTTACAGGGAGAGCGGAGACCCAGTACTTC. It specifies CASSFTGRAETQYF. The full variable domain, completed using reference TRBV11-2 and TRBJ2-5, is EAGVAQSPRYKIIEKRQSVAFWCNPISGHATLYWYQQILGQGPKLLIQFQNNGVVDDSQLPKDRFSAERLKGVDSTLKIQPAKLEDSAVYLCASSFTGRAETQYFGPGTRLLVL.

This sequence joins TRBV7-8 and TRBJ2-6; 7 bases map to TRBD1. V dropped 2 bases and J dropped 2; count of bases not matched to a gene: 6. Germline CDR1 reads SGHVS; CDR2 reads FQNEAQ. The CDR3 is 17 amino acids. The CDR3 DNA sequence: TGTGCCAGCAGCTTAAAGGGAACAGGGGCTGGGGCCAACGTCCTGACTTTC. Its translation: CASSLKGTGAGANVLTF.

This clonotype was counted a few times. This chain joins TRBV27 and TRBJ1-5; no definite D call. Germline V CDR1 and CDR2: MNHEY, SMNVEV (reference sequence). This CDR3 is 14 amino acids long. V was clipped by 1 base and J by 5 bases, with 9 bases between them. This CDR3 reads CASSLLRGYQPQHF. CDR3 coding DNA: TGTGCCAGCAGTTTATTGCGGGGTTATCAGCCCCAGCATTTT.

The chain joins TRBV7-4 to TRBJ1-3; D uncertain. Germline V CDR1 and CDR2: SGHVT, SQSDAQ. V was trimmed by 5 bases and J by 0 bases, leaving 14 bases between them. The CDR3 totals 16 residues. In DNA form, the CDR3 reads TGTGCCAGCAGCCATACTGGACGGGCCTCTGGAAACACCATATATTTT. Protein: CASSHTGRASGNTIYF.

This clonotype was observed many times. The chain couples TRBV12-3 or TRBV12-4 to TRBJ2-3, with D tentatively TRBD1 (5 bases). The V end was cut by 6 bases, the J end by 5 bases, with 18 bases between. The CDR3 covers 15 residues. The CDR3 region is CASSRQGATQDTQYF. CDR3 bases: TGTGCCAGCAGCCGACAAGGGGCAACACAAGATACGCAGTATTTT.

The CDR3 coding sequence is TGTGCCAGCAGTTTATCGGTTAGCAATCAGCCCCAGCATTTT. Its translation: CASSLSVSNQPQHF. The rearrangement uses TRBV28 and TRBJ1-5; no reliable D call. Germline CDR1 is MDHEN and CDR2 is SYDVKM. Trimming removed 1 base at V and 0 bases at J, with 4 bases between. This CDR3 region has 14 residues. The full variable domain, its missing parts supplied by reference TRBV28 and TRBJ1-5, is DVKVTQSSRYLVKRTGEKVFLECVQDMDHENMFWYRQDPGLGLRLIYFSYDVKMKEKGDIPEGYSVSREKKERFSLILESASTNQTSMYLCASSLSVSNQPQHFGDGTRLSIL.

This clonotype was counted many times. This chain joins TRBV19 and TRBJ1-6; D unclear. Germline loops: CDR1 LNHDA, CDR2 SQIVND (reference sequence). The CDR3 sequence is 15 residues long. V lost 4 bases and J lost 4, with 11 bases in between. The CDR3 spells CASSNADGYNSPLHF. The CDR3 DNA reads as TGTGCCAGTAGTAATGCCGACGGATATAATTCACCCCTCCACTTT.

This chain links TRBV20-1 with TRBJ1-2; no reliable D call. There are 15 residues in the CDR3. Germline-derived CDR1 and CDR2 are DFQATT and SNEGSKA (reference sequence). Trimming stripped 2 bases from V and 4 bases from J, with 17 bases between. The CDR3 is CSARREQANSYGYTF. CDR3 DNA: TGCAGTGCTAGAAGGGAGCAGGCCAACTCCTATGGCTACACCTTC.

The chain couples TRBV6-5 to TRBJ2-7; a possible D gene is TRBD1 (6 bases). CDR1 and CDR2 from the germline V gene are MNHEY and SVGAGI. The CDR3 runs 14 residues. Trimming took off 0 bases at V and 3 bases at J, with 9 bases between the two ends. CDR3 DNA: TGTGCCAGCAGTTACTCGGGGACAAACTACGAGCAGTACTTC. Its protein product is CASSYSGTNYEQYF.

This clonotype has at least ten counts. The CDR3 sequence: CASSWVGGGNQPQHF. CDR3 in DNA: TGTGCCAGCAGCTGGGTTGGGGGGGGAAATCAGCCCCAGCATTTT. The chain couples TRBV7-2 to TRBJ1-5; possibly TRBD1 for D (5 bases). Trimming stripped 4 bases from V and 4 bases from J, with 14 bases between. CDR1 and CDR2 from the germline V gene are SGHTA and FQGNSA. This CDR3 is built from 15 residues.

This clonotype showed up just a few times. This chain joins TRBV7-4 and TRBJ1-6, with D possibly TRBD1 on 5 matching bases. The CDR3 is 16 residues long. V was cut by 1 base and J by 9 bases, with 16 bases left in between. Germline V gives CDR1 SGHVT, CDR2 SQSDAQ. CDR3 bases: TGTGCCAGCAGCTTAGGTTTAGGGACCATCGTTTCACCCCTCCACTTT. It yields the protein CASSLGLGTIVSPLHF.

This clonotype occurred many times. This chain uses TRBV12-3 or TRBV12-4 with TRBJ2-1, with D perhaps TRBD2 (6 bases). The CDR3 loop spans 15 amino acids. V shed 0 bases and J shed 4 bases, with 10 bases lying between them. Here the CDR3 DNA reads TGTGCCAGCAGTTTAGCCACCGGGAGATACAATGAGCAGTTCTTC. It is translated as CASSLATGRYNEQFF.

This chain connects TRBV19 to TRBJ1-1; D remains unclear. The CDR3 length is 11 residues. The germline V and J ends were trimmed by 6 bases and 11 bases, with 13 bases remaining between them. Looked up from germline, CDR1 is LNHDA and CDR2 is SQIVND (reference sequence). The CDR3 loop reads CASRGRRDAFF. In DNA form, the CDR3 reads TGTGCCAGTAGGGGCAGGCGGGATGCTTTCTTT.

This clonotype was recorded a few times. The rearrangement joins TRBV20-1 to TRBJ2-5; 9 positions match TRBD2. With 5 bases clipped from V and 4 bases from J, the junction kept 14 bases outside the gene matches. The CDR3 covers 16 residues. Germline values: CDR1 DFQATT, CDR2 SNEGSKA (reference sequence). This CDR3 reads CSAVRLGGGAPETQYF. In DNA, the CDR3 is TGCAGTGCTGTACGACTTGGCGGGGGGGCCCCAGAGACCCAGTACTTC.

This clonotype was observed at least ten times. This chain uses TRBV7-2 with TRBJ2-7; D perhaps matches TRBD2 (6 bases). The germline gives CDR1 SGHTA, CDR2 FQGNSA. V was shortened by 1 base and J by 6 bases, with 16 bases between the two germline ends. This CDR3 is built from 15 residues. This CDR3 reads CASSLGGIGRTEQYF. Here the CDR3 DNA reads TGTGCCAGCAGCTTAGGCGGGATTGGGCGAACCGAGCAGTACTTC.

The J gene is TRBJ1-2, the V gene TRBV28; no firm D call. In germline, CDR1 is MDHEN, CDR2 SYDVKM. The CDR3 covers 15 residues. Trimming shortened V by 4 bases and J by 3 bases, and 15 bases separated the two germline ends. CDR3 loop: CASSSRSRWDYGYTF. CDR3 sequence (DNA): TGTGCCAGCAGTTCCCGTTCCCGTTGGGACTATGGCTACACCTTC.

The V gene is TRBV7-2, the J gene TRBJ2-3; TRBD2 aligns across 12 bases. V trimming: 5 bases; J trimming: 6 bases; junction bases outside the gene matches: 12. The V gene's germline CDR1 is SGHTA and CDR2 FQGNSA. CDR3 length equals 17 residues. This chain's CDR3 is CASSLRTSGMELDTQYF. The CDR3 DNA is TGTGCCAGCAGCCTACGGACTAGCGGGATGGAGCTGGATACGCAGTATTTT.

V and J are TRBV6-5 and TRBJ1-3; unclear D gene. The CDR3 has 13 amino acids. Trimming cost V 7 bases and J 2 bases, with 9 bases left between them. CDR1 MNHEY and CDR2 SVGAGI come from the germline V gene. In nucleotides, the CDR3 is TGTGCCAGCAAGAGGACTACTGGAAACACCATATATTTT. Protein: CASKRTTGNTIYF.

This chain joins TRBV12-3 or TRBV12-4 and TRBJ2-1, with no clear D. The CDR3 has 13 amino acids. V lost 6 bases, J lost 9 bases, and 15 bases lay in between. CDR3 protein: CASRPAIQLEQFF. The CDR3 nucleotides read TGTGCCAGCAGGCCCGCCATACAACTTGAGCAGTTCTTC.

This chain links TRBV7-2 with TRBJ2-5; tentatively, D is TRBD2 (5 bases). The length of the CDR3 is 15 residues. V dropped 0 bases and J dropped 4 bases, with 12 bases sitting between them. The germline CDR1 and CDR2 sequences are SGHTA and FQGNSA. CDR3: CASSLARVGRETQYF. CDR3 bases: TGTGCCAGCAGCTTAGCGAGGGTAGGGAGAGAGACCCAGTACTTC.

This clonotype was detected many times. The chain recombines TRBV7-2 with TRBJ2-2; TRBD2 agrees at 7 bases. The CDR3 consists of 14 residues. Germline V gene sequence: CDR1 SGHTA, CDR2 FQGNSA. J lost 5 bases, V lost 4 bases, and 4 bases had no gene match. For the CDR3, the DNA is TGTGCCAGCAGCTGGAGCGGGAAGACCGGGGAGCTGTTTTTT. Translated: CASSWSGKTGELFF.

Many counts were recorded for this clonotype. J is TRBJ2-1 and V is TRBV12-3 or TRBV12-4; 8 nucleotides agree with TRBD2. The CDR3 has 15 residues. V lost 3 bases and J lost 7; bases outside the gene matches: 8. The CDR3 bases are TGTGCCAGCAGTTTTCAGCGGGGGCTGTCTAATGAGCAGTTCTTC. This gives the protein CASSFQRGLSNEQFF.

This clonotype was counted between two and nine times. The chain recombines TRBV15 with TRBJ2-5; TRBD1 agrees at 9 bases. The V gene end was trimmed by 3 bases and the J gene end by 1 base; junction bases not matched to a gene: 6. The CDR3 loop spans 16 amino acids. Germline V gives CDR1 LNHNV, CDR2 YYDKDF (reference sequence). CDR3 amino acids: CATSSPWGQGQETQYF. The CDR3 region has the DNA TGTGCCACCAGCAGCCCCTGGGGACAGGGCCAAGAGACCCAGTACTTC.